This T cell receptor beta chain was observed in a study of T-cell memory formation after mild COVID-19 (dated by TCRdb to 2020 to 2022). Describing the broader study: Most TCR sequence clusters were specific to one of the two donors. In a couple of donors, T-cell clones that expanded and contracted after mild COVID-19 were tracked by sequencing TCRalpha and TCRbeta repertoires over time. Two young, previously healthy adult volunteers, one female and one male, were included in the cohort. Points the paper makes about the study in general: Some responding clones were detected in pre-infection memory, which suggested that pre-existing cross-reactive memory T cells had joined the SARS-CoV-2 response. Clones contracting from day 15 to 85 had balanced CD4/CD8 phenotypes, while a second wave expanding from day 15 to 37 was biased towards CD4+. Only two mild cases were covered in the study, and larger cohorts including severe cases with pre-infection samples were considered necessary. Whether the second-wave clones peaking on day 37 were SARS-CoV-2 specific was not confirmed. Contracting CD4+ clones turned up mainly in the CM and EM memory subsets, whereas EMRA was where CD8+ clones were enriched.

Instrument used: Illumina NovaSeq 6000. Using 5'RACE with constant-segment primers, TCRalpha and TCRbeta cDNA libraries were constructed, with sample barcodes and unique molecular identifiers added in the process. Trizol reagent was used to extract RNA from every sample. Libraries were amplified in two PCR steps, with a second sample barcode and Illumina TruSeq adapters added in the second step. Libraries were sequenced on an Illumina NovaSeq with 2 x 150 bp paired-end reads. In the source study's methods: Reads were demultiplexed and collapsed into UMI-guided consensus sequences with migec v1.2.7. Using mixcr v2.1.11, UMI consensuses were aligned to TRA and TRB V and J templates and then assembled into clonotypes. Expanded or contracted clonotypes were those called significant by both edgeR and NoisET, with noise models trained on biological replicates. For edgeR calls, a false discovery rate-adjusted p below 0.01 and a log2 fold-change threshold of 1 were applied. As an exploratory analysis of dynamics, max-normalized trajectories of the 1000 most abundant clonotypes were examined with PCA combined with hierarchical clustering. Separately sequenced CD4+ and CD8+ repertoires were used to assign the CD4 or CD8 phenotype of responding clones. TCRdb reanalyzed the raw reads on its own, using fastp at Q25 for trimming and MiXCR for clone calling, and kept in-frame beta chains. Identical CDR3 proteins give one entry, which carries the most common genes and DNA. In this record, the V and J calls reflect TCRdb's handling and not the investigators' own analysis. A total of 530,000 or so distinct CDR3 sequences appear in this sample, about 18% of them only once. The top ten clones comprise roughly 7.8% of the sample.

Ficoll-Paque density gradient centrifugation was the method used to isolate PBMCs. This clonotype has more than one count but fewer than ten. No antigen is known for it. The input lacks base qualities; no much larger clone sits a single base away. The CDR3 has 16 amino acids, counting the end cysteine and phenylalanine. CDR3 DNA only is kept here, 48 bases in frame from base 1. CDR1 is given as DFQATT and CDR2 as SNEGSKA, both from the germline V gene (reference sequence). V loses 2 bases, J loses 6 bases, and the germline ends lie 23 bases apart. This clonotype was obtained from an adult woman who had mild COVID-19 (a few samples of this study predate the infection). The sample titles of this study are shuffled in the database, so cell type and time point are left out; the donor was told from shared clones. The specimen sequenced was PBMCs or a T cell subset sorted from them (not recorded which). Rearrangement joined TRBV20-1 to TRBJ2-7; the D gene is perhaps TRBD1 or TRBD2, as each covers 5 bases. The nucleotides read TGCAGTGCTAGATCGGGGTCCGGTGATGGGGCGCGCGAGCAGTACTTC. Its protein reads: CSARSGSGDGAREQYF.